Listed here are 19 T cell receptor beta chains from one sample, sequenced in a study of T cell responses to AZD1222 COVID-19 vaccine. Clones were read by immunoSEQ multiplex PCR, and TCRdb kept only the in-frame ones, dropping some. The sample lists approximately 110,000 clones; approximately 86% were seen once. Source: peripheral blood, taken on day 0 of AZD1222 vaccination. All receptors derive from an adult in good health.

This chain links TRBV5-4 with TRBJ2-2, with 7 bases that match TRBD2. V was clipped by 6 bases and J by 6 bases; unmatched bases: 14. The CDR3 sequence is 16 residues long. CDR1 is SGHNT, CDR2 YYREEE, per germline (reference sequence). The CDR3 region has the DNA TGTGCCAGCACCTCATGGGGCGGGAGTATCCCCGGGGAGCTGTTTTTT. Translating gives CASTSWGGSIPGELFF. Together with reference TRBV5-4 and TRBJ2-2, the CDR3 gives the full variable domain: ETGVTQSPTHLIKTRGQQVTLRCSSQSGHNTVSWYQQALGQGPQFIFQYYREEENGRGNFPPRFSGLQFPNYSSELNVNALELDDSALYLCASTSWGGSIPGELFFGEGSRLTVL.

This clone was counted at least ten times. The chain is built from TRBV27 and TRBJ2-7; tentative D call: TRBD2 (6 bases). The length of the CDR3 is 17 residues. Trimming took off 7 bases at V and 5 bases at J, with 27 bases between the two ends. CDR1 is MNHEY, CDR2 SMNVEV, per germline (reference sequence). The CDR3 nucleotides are TGTGCCAGCAATTTCCCTCCCTTTGAGACTAGGTCTAACGAGCAGTACTTC. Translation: CASNFPPFETRSNEQYF.

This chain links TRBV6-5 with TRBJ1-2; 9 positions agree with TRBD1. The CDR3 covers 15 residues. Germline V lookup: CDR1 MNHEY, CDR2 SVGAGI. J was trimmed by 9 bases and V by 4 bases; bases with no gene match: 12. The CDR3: CASSLGLRDRVSYTF. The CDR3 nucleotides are TGTGCCAGCAGTTTAGGCCTCCGGGACAGGGTTAGCTACACCTTC.

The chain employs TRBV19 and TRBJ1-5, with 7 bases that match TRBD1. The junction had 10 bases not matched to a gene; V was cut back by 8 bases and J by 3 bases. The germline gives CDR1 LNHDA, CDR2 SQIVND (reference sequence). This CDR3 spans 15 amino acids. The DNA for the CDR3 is TGTGCCAGTTGTCTGCAGGGACAGATCAATCAGCCCCAGCATTTT. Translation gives CASCLQGQINQPQHF.

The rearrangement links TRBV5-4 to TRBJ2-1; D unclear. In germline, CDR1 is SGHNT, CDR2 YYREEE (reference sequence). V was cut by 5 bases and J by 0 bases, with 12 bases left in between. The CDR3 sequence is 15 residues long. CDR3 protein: CASSQDQLSYNEQFF. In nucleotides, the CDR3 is TGTGCCAGCAGTCAGGACCAACTCTCCTACAATGAGCAGTTCTTC.

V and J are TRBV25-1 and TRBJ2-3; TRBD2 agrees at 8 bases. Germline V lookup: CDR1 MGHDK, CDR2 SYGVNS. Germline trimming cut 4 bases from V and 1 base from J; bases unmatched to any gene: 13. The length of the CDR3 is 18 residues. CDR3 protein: CASSVATSGSQGTDTQYF. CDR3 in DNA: TGTGCCAGCAGTGTTGCAACAAGCGGGAGCCAAGGCACAGATACGCAGTATTTT.

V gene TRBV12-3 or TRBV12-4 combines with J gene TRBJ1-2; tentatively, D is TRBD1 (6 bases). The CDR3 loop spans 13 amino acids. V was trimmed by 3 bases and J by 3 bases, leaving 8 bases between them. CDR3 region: CASSLDRYYGYTF. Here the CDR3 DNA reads TGTGCCAGCAGTTTGGACAGATACTATGGCTACACCTTC.

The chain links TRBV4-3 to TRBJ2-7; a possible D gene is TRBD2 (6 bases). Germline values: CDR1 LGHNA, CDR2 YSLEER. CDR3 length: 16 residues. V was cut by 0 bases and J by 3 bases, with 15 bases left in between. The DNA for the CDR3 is TGCGCCAGCAGCCAAGACCCTGCGGGGACGTTCTACGAGCAGTACTTC. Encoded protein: CASSQDPAGTFYEQYF.

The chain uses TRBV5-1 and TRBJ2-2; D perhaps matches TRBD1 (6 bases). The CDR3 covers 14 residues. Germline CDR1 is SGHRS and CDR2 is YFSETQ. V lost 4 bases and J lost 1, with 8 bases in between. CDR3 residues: CASSPGQNTGELFF. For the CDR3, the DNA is TGCGCCAGCAGCCCGGGACAGAACACCGGGGAGCTGTTTTTT.

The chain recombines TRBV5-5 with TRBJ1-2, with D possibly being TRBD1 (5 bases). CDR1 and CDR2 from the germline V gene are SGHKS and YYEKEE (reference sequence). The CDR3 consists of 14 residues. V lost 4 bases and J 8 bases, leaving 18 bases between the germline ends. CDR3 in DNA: TGTGCCAGCAGCGCGTCCGGGACGAGTAAAGGCTACACCTTC. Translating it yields CASSASGTSKGYTF. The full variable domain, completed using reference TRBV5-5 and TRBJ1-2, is DAGVTQSPTHLIKTRGQQVTLRCSPISGHKSVSWYQQVLGQGPQFIFQYYEKEERGRGNFPDRFSARQFPNYSSELNVNALLLGDSALYLCASSASGTSKGYTFGSGTRLTVV.

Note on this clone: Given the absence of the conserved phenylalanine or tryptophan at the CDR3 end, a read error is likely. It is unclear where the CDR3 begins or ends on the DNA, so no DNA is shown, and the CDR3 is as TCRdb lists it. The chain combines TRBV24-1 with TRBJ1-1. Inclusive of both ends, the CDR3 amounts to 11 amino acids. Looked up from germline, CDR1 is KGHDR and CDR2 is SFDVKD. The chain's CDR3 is CATSDRSGVKL.

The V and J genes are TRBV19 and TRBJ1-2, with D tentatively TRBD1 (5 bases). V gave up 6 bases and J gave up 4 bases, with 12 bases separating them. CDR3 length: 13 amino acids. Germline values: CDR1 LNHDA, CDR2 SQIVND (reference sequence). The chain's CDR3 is CASRTDSRYGYTF. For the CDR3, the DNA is TGTGCCAGTAGAACCGACAGCCGCTATGGCTACACCTTC.

CDR3 region: CASSRMRSGANVLTF. Here the CDR3 DNA reads TGTGCCAGCAGTCGAATGAGGTCTGGGGCCAACGTCCTGACTTTC. The chain recombines TRBV28 with TRBJ2-6; D unclear. CDR3 length equals 15 residues. Deletions cut 5 bases from V and 1 base from J, with 9 bases between. Germline CDR1 and CDR2: MDHEN and SYDVKM.

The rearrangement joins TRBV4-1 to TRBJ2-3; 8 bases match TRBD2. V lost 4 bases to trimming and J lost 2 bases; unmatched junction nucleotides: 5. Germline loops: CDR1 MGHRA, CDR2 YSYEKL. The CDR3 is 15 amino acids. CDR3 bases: TGCGCCAGCAGCCCCGGGGGGGCGAACACAGATACGCAGTATTTT. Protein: CASSPGGANTDTQYF.

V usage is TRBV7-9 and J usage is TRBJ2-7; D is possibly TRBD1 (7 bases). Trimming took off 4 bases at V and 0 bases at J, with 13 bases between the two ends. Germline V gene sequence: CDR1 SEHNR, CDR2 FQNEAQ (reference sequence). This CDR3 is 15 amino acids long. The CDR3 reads CASSSPGGISYEQYF. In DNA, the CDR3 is TGTGCCAGCAGCTCCCCAGGGGGGATCTCCTACGAGCAGTACTTC.

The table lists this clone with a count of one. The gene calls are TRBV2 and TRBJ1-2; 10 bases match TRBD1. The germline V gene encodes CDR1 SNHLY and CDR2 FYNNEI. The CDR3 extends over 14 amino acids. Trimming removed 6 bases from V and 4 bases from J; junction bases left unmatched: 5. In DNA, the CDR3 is TGTGCCAGCAGGACGACAGGGGGCGGCTATGGCTACACCTTC. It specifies CASRTTGGGYGYTF.

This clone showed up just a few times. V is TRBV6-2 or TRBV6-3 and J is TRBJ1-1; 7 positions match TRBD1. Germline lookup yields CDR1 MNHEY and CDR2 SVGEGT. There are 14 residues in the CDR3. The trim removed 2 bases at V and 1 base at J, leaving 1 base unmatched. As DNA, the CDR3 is TGTGCCAGCAGTTACAGGGGGCCGAACACTGAAGCTTTCTTT. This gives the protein CASSYRGPNTEAFF.

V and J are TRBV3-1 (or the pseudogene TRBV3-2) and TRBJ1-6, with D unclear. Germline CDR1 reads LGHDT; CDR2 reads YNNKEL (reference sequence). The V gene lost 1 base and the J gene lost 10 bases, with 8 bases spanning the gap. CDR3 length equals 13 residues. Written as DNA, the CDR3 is TGTGCCAGCAGCCAAGGGGAGGAGTCACCCCTCCACTTT. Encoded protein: CASSQGEESPLHF.

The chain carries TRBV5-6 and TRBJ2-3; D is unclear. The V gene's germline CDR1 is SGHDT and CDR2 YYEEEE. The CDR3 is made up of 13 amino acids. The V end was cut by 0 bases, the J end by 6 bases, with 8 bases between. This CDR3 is CASSLGNRDTQYF. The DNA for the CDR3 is TGTGCCAGCAGCTTGGGCAATCGGGATACGCAGTATTTT.